The 17 T cell receptor beta chains listed next were all sequenced from one sample in a study of T cell repertoires in cytomegalovirus infection. TCRdb recomputed calls from the reads with MiXCR, one row per CDR3 protein. The top ten hold roughly 40% of the sample, which has about 120,000 distinct CDR3 sequences, about 33% seen once. For these receptors, no antigen is known. The material was CD8+ T cells from cultured PBMCs, obtained from culture after CMV antigen stimulation. These receptors were collected from a human donor in good health (CMV status not recorded). Some clones in this sample may be carry-over from other donors' samples.

This clonotype was found a few times. This rearrangement joins TRBV10-3 to TRBJ1-2, with D possibly matching TRBD1 (5 bases). Germline V lookup: CDR1 ENHRY, CDR2 SYGVKD. The ends were cut back, 10 bases at V and 6 bases at J, with 15 bases in the middle. This CDR3 is 12 amino acids long. This CDR3 reads CATSSLGHGYTF. In nucleotides, the CDR3 is TGTGCCACCAGCTCCCTGGGGCATGGCTACACCTTC.

V and J are TRBV6-5 and TRBJ1-1; 7 nucleotides line up with TRBD1. The germline CDR1 and CDR2 sequences are MNHEY and SVGAGI. Trimming at V came to 0 bases and at J to 6 bases, leaving 10 bases not matched to a gene. The CDR3 spans 16 residues. This CDR3 is CASSYSPGGAAAEAFF. CDR3 coding DNA: TGTGCCAGCAGTTACTCCCCAGGGGGGGCAGCGGCTGAAGCTTTCTTT.

This chain links TRBV19 with TRBJ2-2, with TRBD1 matching 8 bases. Germline CDR1 and CDR2: LNHDA and SQIVND (reference sequence). V lost 0 bases and J lost 5; bases outside the gene matches: 20. This CDR3 region has 21 residues. CDR3 in DNA: TGTGCCAGTAGTATAGATAGGGTGACAGGGGTGGTGGATCGGAGGACCGGGGAGCTGTTTTTT. Protein sequence: CASSIDRVTGVVDRRTGELFF.

This clonotype was seen only a few times. The rearrangement links TRBV7-3 to TRBJ2-1, with TRBD2 as a possible D gene (6 bases). This CDR3 has 17 amino acids. Trimming removed 5 bases from V and 6 bases from J, with 23 bases in between. Germline V gene data show CDR1 as SGHTA and CDR2 as FQGTGA. The CDR3, as DNA: TGTGCCAGCAGCCAGAACATGCACGGGGACTCCACCAATGAGCAGTTCTTC. It encodes CASSQNMHGDSTNEQFF.

This clonotype was counted between two and nine times. The rearrangement links TRBV25-1 to TRBJ1-2; possible D gene TRBD1, 6 bases. V gave up 3 bases and J gave up 3 bases, with 14 bases separating them. The CDR3 loop spans 15 amino acids. CDR1 is MGHDK and CDR2 is SYGVNS in the germline V gene. CDR3 protein: CASSDRGGIDYGYTF. CDR3 coding DNA: TGTGCCAGCAGTGATCGGGGGGGCATTGACTATGGCTACACCTTC.

The sample holds a few counts of this clonotype. V and J are TRBV20-1 and TRBJ2-7; a possible D gene is TRBD2 (5 bases). This CDR3 region has 16 residues. Trimming pared 0 bases from V and 2 bases from J, leaving 17 bases between. CDR1 is DFQATT and CDR2 is SNEGSKA in the germline V gene (reference sequence). This chain's CDR3 is CSARDSRTPEPYEQYF. The CDR3 DNA reads TGCAGTGCTAGAGATAGTCGGACTCCAGAACCCTACGAGCAGTACTTC.

The chain combines TRBV4-1 with TRBJ1-6; weak D call: TRBD1 (5 bases). The ends were cut back, 4 bases at V and 9 bases at J, with 16 bases in the middle. Germline V gene lookup returns CDR1 MGHRA and CDR2 YSYEKL. The CDR3 has 15 residues. CDR3 in amino acids: CASSPMFREGSPLHF. DNA for the CDR3: TGCGCCAGCAGCCCGATGTTCAGGGAGGGTTCACCCCTCCACTTT.

Only a few counts were recorded for this clonotype. The rearrangement uses TRBV12-5 and TRBJ1-2, with 8 bases aligning to TRBD1. The CDR3 is made up of 14 amino acids. CDR1 and CDR2 from the germline V gene are LGHNT and FRNRAP. V gave up 6 bases and J gave up 4 bases; unmatched junction bases: 7. The CDR3 coding sequence is TGTGCTAGTGGCCAGGGGGCCCCTGGCTATGGCTACACCTTC. This codes for CASGQGAPGYGYTF.

The gene calls are TRBV18 and TRBJ2-1, with D unclear. The CDR3 consists of 13 residues. V was cut by 2 bases and J by 7 bases, with 9 bases left in between. Germline CDR1 and CDR2: KGHSH and LQKENI. CDR3 residues: CASSPSTLNEQFF. The CDR3 nucleotides are TGTGCCAGCTCACCATCAACGTTAAATGAGCAGTTCTTC.

Concerning this clonotype: The junction departs from the called germline gene at one end, perhaps through a read error. The chain recombines TRBV20-1 with TRBJ2-7, with TRBD1 as a possible D gene (6 bases). CDR1 is DFQATT, CDR2 SNEGSKA, per germline (reference sequence). This CDR3 comprises 17 residues. CDR3: CSARDRTVYTSSYEQYF. The CDR3 region has the DNA TGCAGTGCTCGAGACAGGACGGTTTATACCAGCTCCTACGAGCAGTACTTC.

V and J are TRBV9 and TRBJ1-2; 10 bases fit TRBD1. Germline V lookup: CDR1 SGDLS, CDR2 YYNGEE. The CDR3 contains 17 residues. V shed 3 bases and J 4 bases; nucleotides not matched to a gene: 12. As DNA, the CDR3 is TGTGCCAGCAGCGGTCTAGAGGCGGGACAGGGGCCCTATGGCTACACCTTC. It encodes CASSGLEAGQGPYGYTF.

This clonotype has at least ten counts. The chain combines TRBV7-6 with TRBJ2-7, with 7 positions matching TRBD2. Germline V gene lookup returns CDR1 SGHVS and CDR2 FNYEAQ. There are 15 residues in the CDR3. The trim removed 0 bases at V and 3 bases at J, leaving 5 bases unmatched. The CDR3 spells CASSLAAGSVYEQYF. CDR3 DNA: TGTGCCAGCAGCTTAGCAGCGGGATCCGTCTACGAGCAGTACTTC.

The chain couples TRBV28 to TRBJ1-5, with TRBD1 matching over 7 bases. The CDR3 contains 15 residues. The trim removed 6 bases at V and 3 bases at J, leaving 8 bases unmatched. Germline V gives CDR1 MDHEN, CDR2 SYDVKM. The DNA for the CDR3 is TGTGCCAGCAGGCGAAACAGGGGACTCAATCAGCCCCAGCATTTT. Translating it yields CASRRNRGLNQPQHF. Based on the CDR3 plus reference TRBV28 and TRBJ1-5, the full variable domain is DVKVTQSSRYLVKRTGEKVFLECVQDMDHENMFWYRQDPGLGLRLIYFSYDVKMKEKGDIPEGYSVSREKKERFSLILESASTNQTSMYLCASRRNRGLNQPQHFGDGTRLSIL.

With regard to this clonotype: The germline gene is not matched at one end of the junction; a read error may be the cause. This chain connects TRBV7-7 to TRBJ2-5, with D uncertain. Germline CDR1 and CDR2: SSHAT and FNYEAQ (reference sequence). The CDR3 has 15 amino acids. The CDR3 here is CASSFVDGAQETQYF. The CDR3 DNA is TGTGCTAGCAGCTTCGTGGACGGCGCTCAAGAGACCCAGTACTTC.

There are a few counts of this clonotype. The chain uses TRBV4-2 and TRBJ2-1; D not certain. The CDR3 runs 14 residues. Trimming removed 1 base at V and 8 bases at J, with 12 bases between. The germline V gene has CDR1 LGHNA and CDR2 YNFKEQ. CDR3 coding DNA: TGTGCCAGCAGCCAAGGGATGCTTGGCGATGAGCAGTTCTTC. Translated: CASSQGMLGDEQFF.

V gene TRBV9 combines with J gene TRBJ2-3; D is unresolved. The CDR3 covers 14 residues. Germline-derived CDR1 and CDR2 are SGDLS and YYNGEE. The V end was cut by 4 bases, the J end by 0 bases, with 9 bases between. This CDR3 is CASSFRGSTDTQYF. The DNA for the CDR3 is TGTGCCAGCAGCTTCAGAGGTAGCACAGATACGCAGTATTTT.

The rearrangement uses TRBV15 and TRBJ2-7, with 8 bases aligning to TRBD2. The germline V gene encodes CDR1 LNHNV and CDR2 YYDKDF (reference sequence). The CDR3 sequence is 15 residues long. The ends lost 3 bases at V and 3 bases at J; junction bases unmatched: 7. CDR3 sequence reads: CATSSGRGASYEQYF. As DNA, the CDR3 is TGTGCCACCAGCAGCGGGCGGGGGGCGAGCTACGAGCAGTACTTC.